Listed here are 25 T cell receptor beta chains from one sample, sequenced in a study of OX40 agonist ivuxolimab in advanced cancers. The library came from the immunoSEQ multiplex PCR assay. This immuneACCESS table, as held by TCRdb, lists in-frame sequences with V and J called but not all clones. Of the missing ones, under half trace to an unresolved V gene in checked studies; the others have no known cause. The sample includes 40,000 to 45,000 clones, with about 80% observed a single time. Roughly 4% of the sample comes from the top ten. The sample in question was CD4+ or CD8+ T cells sorted from blood, obtained in a trial of the OX40 agonist ivuxolimab. Receptors were obtained from an adult with an advanced solid tumor such as melanoma, head and neck, liver or kidney cancer.

This chain connects TRBV7-2 to TRBJ1-2; possible D gene TRBD1, 6 bases. The CDR3 has 12 amino acids. The germline V gene has CDR1 SGHTA and CDR2 FQGNSA. V lost 3 bases and J 4 bases, leaving 6 bases between the germline ends. The CDR3 is CASSLDSYGYTF. The DNA for the CDR3 is TGTGCCAGCAGCTTGGACAGCTATGGCTACACCTTC.

The chain combines TRBV19 with TRBJ1-5; D is perhaps TRBD1 (5 bases). Trimming cost V 9 bases and J 11 bases, with 11 bases left between them. Germline CDR1 LNHDA, CDR2 SQIVND (reference sequence). This CDR3 spans 10 amino acids. CDR3 sequence (DNA): TGTGCCAGGAAACGGGGGTCCCAGCATTTT. Protein: CARKRGSQHF.

The table lists this clone with a count of one. The gene calls are TRBV6-5 and TRBJ2-3, with D hard to call. V lost 4 bases, J lost 0 bases, and 5 bases lay in between. The length of the CDR3 is 13 residues. Germline V gives CDR1 MNHEY, CDR2 SVGAGI. The DNA of the CDR3 is TGTGCCAGCAGTTTGTTGAGCACAGATACGCAGTATTTT. Residues: CASSLLSTDTQYF.

The chain joins TRBV28 to TRBJ1-4; 11 bases agree with TRBD1. This CDR3 is 14 amino acids long. Germline loops: CDR1 MDHEN, CDR2 SYDVKM. The V segment lost 3 bases and the J segment 7 bases; nucleotides outside the gene matches: 1. CDR3 bases: TGTGCCAGCAGTTTGGGGACAGGGGGTGAAAAACTGTTTTTT. Its translation: CASSLGTGGEKLFF. Variable domain in full (rest from reference TRBV28 and TRBJ1-4): DVKVTQSSRYLVKRTGEKVFLECVQDMDHENMFWYRQDPGLGLRLIYFSYDVKMKEKGDIPEGYSVSREKKERFSLILESASTNQTSMYLCASSLGTGGEKLFFGSGTQLSVL.

The chain has TRBV6-5 and TRBJ1-6, with no clear D. V was pared by 6 bases and J by 7 bases, with 10 bases between. The length of the CDR3 is 13 residues. Germline V CDR1 and CDR2: MNHEY, SVGAGI. This CDR3 reads CASRARLNSPLHF. The CDR3 nucleotides read TGTGCCAGCAGGGCTCGTCTGAATTCACCCCTCCACTTT.

The chain uses TRBV28 and TRBJ2-3; weak D call: TRBD2 (6 bases). The CDR3 loop spans 14 amino acids. V was cut by 5 bases and J by 2 bases, with 11 bases left in between. CDR1 and CDR2 from the germline V gene are MDHEN and SYDVKM. CDR3: CASSPGTVTDTQYF. Here the CDR3 DNA reads TGTGCCAGCAGTCCCGGGACTGTCACAGATACGCAGTATTTT.

This chain connects TRBV29-1 to TRBJ1-2, with D tentatively TRBD1 (5 bases). The germline V gene encodes CDR1 SQVTM and CDR2 ANQGSEA. V was trimmed by 6 bases and J by 0 bases, leaving 17 bases between them. The CDR3 length is 15 residues. The CDR3 here is CSVVDGASANYGYTF. CDR3 sequence (DNA): TGCAGCGTAGTCGACGGGGCTAGTGCTAACTATGGCTACACCTTC.

CDR3 sequence: CASSLALSDTLTDTQYF. The CDR3 DNA reads TGTGCCAGCAGCTTAGCGCTAAGTGACACACTCACAGATACGCAGTATTTT. The V call is TRBV7-9, the J call TRBJ2-3; D not resolved. Trimming removed 0 bases from V and 2 bases from J, with 15 bases in between. The CDR3 covers 17 residues. Germline lookup yields CDR1 SEHNR and CDR2 FQNEAQ (reference sequence).

V gene TRBV5-4 combines with J gene TRBJ2-1, with TRBD1 matching 7 bases. CDR1 is SGHNT, CDR2 YYREEE, per germline (reference sequence). The CDR3 runs to 15 residues. V dropped 3 bases and J dropped 3; count of bases not matched to a gene: 6. Written as DNA, the CDR3 is TGTGCCAGCAGCTACGACAGGGAAGGCTACAATGAGCAGTTCTTC. Translated, it gives CASSYDREGYNEQFF.

The chain joins TRBV28 to TRBJ2-7; 8 bases are shared with TRBD1. V lost 5 bases to trimming and J lost 5 bases; unmatched junction nucleotides: 11. The germline V gene encodes CDR1 MDHEN and CDR2 SYDVKM. The CDR3 spans 15 residues. The CDR3: CASSTGQGPSNEQYF. In DNA form, the CDR3 reads TGTGCCAGCAGTACCGGACAGGGCCCCTCAAACGAGCAGTACTTC. The full variable domain, with the rest looked up from reference TRBV28 and TRBJ2-7, is DVKVTQSSRYLVKRTGEKVFLECVQDMDHENMFWYRQDPGLGLRLIYFSYDVKMKEKGDIPEGYSVSREKKERFSLILESASTNQTSMYLCASSTGQGPSNEQYFGPGTRLTVT.

This rearrangement joins TRBV28 to TRBJ1-2, with D maybe TRBD1 (6 bases). From germline, CDR1 is MDHEN and CDR2 SYDVKM. The V and J ends lost 10 bases and 8 bases respectively, with 20 bases between them. The length of the CDR3 is 13 residues. The CDR3 bases are TGTGCCATCCGGGACATCTCTAAAACGGGCTACACCTTC. Its translation is CAIRDISKTGYTF.

The chain joins TRBV7-8 to TRBJ1-4; 7 bases are a match to TRBD1. With 5 bases clipped from V and 4 bases from J, the junction kept 7 bases outside the gene matches. The CDR3 is 15 residues long. CDR1 is SGHVS, CDR2 FQNEAQ, per germline. DNA for the CDR3: TGTGCCAGCAGCCTTTCCGGGACAGATAATGAAAAACTGTTTTTT. Translation: CASSLSGTDNEKLFF. The whole variable domain, filled in from reference TRBV7-8 and TRBJ1-4, reads GAGVSQSPRYKVAKRGQDVALRCDPISGHVSLFWYQQALGQGPEFLTYFQNEAQLDKSGLPSDRFFAERPEGSVSTLKIQRTQQEDSAVYLCASSLSGTDNEKLFFGSGTQLSVL.

The V gene is TRBV28, the J gene TRBJ1-2; D is unresolved. The CDR3 extends over 14 amino acids. V shed 4 bases and J shed 1 base, with 10 bases lying between them. Looked up from germline, CDR1 is MDHEN and CDR2 is SYDVKM. The CDR3 DNA reads as TGTGCCAGCAGTTCTGCTCAGAATAACTATGGCTACACCTTC. Residues: CASSSAQNNYGYTF.

This clone was picked up one time. V and J are TRBV6-6 and TRBJ2-5; no clear D. CDR1 is MNHNY, CDR2 SVGAGI, per germline (reference sequence). The CDR3 is made up of 11 amino acids. V lost 4 bases, J lost 7 bases, and 7 bases lay in between. The CDR3 DNA is TGTGCCAGCAGTTCAGAAGGGACCCAGTACTTC. Protein: CASSSEGTQYF.

The V and J genes are TRBV7-2 and TRBJ2-3; a weak D match, TRBD2 (7 bases). The CDR3 runs to 13 residues. The germline V gene encodes CDR1 SGHTA and CDR2 FQGNSA. With 5 bases removed from V and 4 bases from J, the gap between germline ends came to 10 bases. The CDR3 protein is CASSRGGPDTQYF. CDR3 sequence (DNA): TGTGCCAGCAGCCGCGGGGGCCCAGATACGCAGTATTTT. Based on the CDR3 plus reference TRBV7-2 and TRBJ2-3, the full variable domain is GAGVSQSPSNKVTEKGKDVELRCDPISGHTALYWYRQSLGQGLEFLIYFQGNSAPDKSGLPSDRFSAERTGGSVSTLTIQRTQQEDSAVYLCASSRGGPDTQYFGPGTRLTVL.

The V gene is TRBV7-3, the J gene TRBJ2-2, with 8 bases matching TRBD2. The length of the CDR3 is 16 residues. The V gene's germline CDR1 is SGHTA and CDR2 FQGTGA. V was clipped by 3 bases and J by 1 base; unmatched bases: 4. The DNA of the CDR3 is TGTGCCAGCAGCTTCTATAGCGGGATGAACACCGGGGAGCTGTTTTTT. This sequence encodes CASSFYSGMNTGELFF. The entire variable domain, with the rest obtained from reference TRBV7-3 and TRBJ2-2, is as follows: GAGVSQTPSNKVTEKGKYVELRCDPISGHTALYWYRQSLGQGPEFLIYFQGTGAADDSGLPNDRFFAVRPEGSVSTLKIQRTERGDSAVYLCASSFYSGMNTGELFFGEGSRLTVL.

This clone was counted a few times. This chain connects TRBV9 to TRBJ2-1; TRBD2 is a possible D gene (6 bases). V shed 0 bases and J shed 5 bases, with 12 bases lying between them. The V gene's germline CDR1 is SGDLS and CDR2 YYNGEE. The CDR3 has 15 amino acids. CDR3 nucleotide sequence: TGTGCCAGCAGCGTAGGGCTAGCGCCGAACAATGAGCAGTTCTTC. Translating it yields CASSVGLAPNNEQFF.

The chain joins TRBV19 to TRBJ2-7; D might be TRBD2 (6 bases). Germline CDR1 LNHDA, CDR2 SQIVND (reference sequence). The length of the CDR3 is 16 residues. CDR3 in DNA: TGTGCAAGGTTTAGAAGGGACTTCAAGTCTCAGTACGAGCAGTACTTC. It translates to CARFRRDFKSQYEQYF.

As regards this clone: Germline and junction disagree at one end, which may indicate a read error. V gene TRBV19 combines with J gene TRBJ2-5; D may be TRBD1 or TRBD2 (6 bases each). Germline lookup yields CDR1 LNHDA and CDR2 SQIVND (reference sequence). CDR3 length: 16 residues. CDR3 residues: CASSIVTGANQGTQYF. The DNA for the CDR3 is TGTGCCAGTAGTATAGTGACGGGGGCTAACCAAGGGACCCAGTACTTC.

The chain is built from TRBV6-1 and TRBJ1-3; 8 bases line up with TRBD1. CDR3 length equals 15 residues. Germline CDR1 is MNHNS and CDR2 is SASEGT. V lost 8 bases, J lost 0 bases, and 6 bases stayed unmatched. The CDR3 sequence is CASGTGFSSGNTIYF. DNA of the CDR3: TGTGCCAGCGGGACAGGCTTTAGCTCTGGAAACACCATATATTTT.

This clone was counted a few times. This chain joins TRBV7-2 and TRBJ2-4, with D hard to call. The germline V and J ends were trimmed by 5 bases and 11 bases, with 10 bases remaining between them. Germline V gene lookup returns CDR1 SGHTA and CDR2 FQGNSA. There are 11 residues in the CDR3. For the CDR3, the DNA is TGTGCCAGCAGCATCCAGTGGCTTCAGTACTTC. It yields the protein CASSIQWLQYF.

The chain joins TRBV19 to TRBJ1-2; D may be TRBD1 (5 bases). Germline CDR1 reads LNHDA; CDR2 reads SQIVND (reference sequence). The V end was cut by 3 bases, the J end by 6 bases, with 14 bases between. The CDR3 consists of 14 residues. The CDR3 is CASSIQGTADGYTF. The DNA for the CDR3 is TGTGCCAGTAGTATTCAGGGTACAGCGGATGGCTACACCTTC.

This chain links TRBV19 with TRBJ1-6, with D perhaps matching TRBD1 (5 bases). V lost 9 bases, J lost 10 bases, and 19 bases lay in between. Germline CDR1 LNHDA, CDR2 SQIVND (reference sequence). This CDR3 has 14 amino acids. For the CDR3, the DNA is TGTGCCAGATCCCCGGGACGGTTAGAATCACCCCTCCACTTT. Protein product: CARSPGRLESPLHF.

The gene calls are TRBV11-3 and TRBJ1-1; D not resolved. V was clipped by 8 bases and J by 0 bases, with 10 bases between them. The CDR3 consists of 13 residues. Germline CDR1 and CDR2: SGHNT and YENEEA. Here the CDR3 DNA reads TGTGCCAGCTCGACGGGGTTGAACACTGAAGCTTTCTTT. Protein product: CASSTGLNTEAFF.

This chain uses TRBV9 with TRBJ2-1, with a possible D match to TRBD2 (5 bases). Germline loops: CDR1 SGDLS, CDR2 YYNGEE. Trimming took 2 bases from V and 12 from J, leaving 18 bases between them. The CDR3 contains 14 residues. The CDR3, as DNA: TGTGCCAGCAGCGTTGACGCCCGCGGACTCGGGCAGTTCTTC. It is translated as CASSVDARGLGQFF.